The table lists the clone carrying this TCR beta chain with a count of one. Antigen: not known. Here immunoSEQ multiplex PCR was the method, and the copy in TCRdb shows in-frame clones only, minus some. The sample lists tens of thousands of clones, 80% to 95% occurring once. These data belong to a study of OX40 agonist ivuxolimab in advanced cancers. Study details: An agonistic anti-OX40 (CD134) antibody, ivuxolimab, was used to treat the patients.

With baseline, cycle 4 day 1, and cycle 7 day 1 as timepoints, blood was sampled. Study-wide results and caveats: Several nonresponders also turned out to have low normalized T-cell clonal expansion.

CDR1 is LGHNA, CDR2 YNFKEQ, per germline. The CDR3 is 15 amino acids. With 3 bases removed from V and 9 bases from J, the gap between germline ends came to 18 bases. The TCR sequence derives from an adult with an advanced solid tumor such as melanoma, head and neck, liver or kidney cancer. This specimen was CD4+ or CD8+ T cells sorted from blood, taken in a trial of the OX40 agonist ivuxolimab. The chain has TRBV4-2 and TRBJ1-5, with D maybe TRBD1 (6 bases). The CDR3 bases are TGTGCCAGCAGCCAGGACTACAGGGTCCTAAGGCCCCAGCATTTT. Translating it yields CASSQDYRVLRPQHF.